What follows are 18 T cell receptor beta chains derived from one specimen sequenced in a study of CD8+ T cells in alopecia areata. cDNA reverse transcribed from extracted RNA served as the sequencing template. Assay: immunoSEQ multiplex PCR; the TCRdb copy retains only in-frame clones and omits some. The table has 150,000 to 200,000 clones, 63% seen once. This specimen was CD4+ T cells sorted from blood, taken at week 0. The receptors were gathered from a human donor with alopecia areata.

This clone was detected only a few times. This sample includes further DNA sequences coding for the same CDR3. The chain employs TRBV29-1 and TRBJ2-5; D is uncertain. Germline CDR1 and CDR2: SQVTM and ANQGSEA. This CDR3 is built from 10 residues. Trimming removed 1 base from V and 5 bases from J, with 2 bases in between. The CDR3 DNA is TGCAGCGTTGAAGGCGAGACCCAGTACTTC. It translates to CSVEGETQYF.

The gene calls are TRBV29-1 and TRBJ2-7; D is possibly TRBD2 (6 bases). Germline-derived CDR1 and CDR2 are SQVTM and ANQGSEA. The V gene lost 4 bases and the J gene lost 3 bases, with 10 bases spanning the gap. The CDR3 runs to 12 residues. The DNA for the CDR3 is TGCAGCGTTGGGGGGACTCTCTACGAGCAGTACTTC. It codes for CSVGGTLYEQYF.

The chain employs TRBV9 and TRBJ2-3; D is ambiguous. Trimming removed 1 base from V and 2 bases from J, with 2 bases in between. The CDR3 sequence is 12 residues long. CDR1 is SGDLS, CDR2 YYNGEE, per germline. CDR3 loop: CASSVYTDTQYF. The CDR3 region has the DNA TGTGCCAGCAGCGTATACACAGATACGCAGTATTTT. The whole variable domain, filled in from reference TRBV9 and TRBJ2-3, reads DSGVTQTPKHLITATGQRVTLRCSPRSGDLSVYWYQQSLDQGLQFLIQYYNGEERAKGNILERFSAQQFPDLHSELNLSSLELGDSALYFCASSVYTDTQYFGPGTRLTVL.

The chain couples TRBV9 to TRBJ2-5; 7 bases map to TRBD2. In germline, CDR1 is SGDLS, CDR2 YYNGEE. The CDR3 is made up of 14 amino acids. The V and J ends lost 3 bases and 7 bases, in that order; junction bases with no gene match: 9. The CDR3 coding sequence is TGTGCCAGCAGCGAGCGCCCGTCGGGGGGGACCCAGTACTTC. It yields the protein CASSERPSGGTQYF.

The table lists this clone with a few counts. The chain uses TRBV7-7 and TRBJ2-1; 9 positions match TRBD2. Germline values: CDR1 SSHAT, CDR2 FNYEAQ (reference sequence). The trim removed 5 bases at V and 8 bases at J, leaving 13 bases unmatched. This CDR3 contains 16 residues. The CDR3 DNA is TGTGCCAGCAGCCCCGAAGGGGCGGGGGGGCTCGATGAGCAGTTCTTC. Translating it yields CASSPEGAGGLDEQFF.

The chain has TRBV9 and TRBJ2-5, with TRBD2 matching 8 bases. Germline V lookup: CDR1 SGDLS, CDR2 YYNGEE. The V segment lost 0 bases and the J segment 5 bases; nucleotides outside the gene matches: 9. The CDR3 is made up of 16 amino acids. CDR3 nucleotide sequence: TGTGCCAGCAGCGTAGGAGCGGGACTAGATTTTGAGACCCAGTACTTC. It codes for CASSVGAGLDFETQYF.

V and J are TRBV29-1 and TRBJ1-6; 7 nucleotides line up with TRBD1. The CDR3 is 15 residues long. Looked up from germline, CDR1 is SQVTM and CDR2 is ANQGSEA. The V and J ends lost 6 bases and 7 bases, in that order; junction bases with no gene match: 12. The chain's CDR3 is CSVRSGTASNSPLHF. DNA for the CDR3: TGCAGCGTCCGTAGTGGGACAGCATCAAATTCACCCCTCCACTTT.

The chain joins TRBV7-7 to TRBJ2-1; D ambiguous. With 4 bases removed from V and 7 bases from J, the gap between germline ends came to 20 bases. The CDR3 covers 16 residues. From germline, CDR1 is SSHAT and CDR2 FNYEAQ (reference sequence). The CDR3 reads CASSSGRTVTTNEQFF. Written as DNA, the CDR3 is TGTGCCAGCAGCTCCGGACGCACGGTAACGACGAATGAGCAGTTCTTC.

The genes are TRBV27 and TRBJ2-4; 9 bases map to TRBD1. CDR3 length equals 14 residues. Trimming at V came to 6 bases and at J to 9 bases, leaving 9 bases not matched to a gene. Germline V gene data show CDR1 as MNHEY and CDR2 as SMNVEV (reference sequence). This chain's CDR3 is CASRTVGQGTIQYF. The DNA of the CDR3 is TGTGCCAGCAGGACAGTTGGACAGGGGACCATTCAGTACTTC.

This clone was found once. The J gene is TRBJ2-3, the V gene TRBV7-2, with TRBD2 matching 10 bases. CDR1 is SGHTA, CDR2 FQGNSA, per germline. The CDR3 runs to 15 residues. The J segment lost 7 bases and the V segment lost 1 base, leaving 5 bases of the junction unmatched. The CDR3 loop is CASSLEASGSNTQYF. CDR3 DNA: TGTGCCAGCAGCTTAGAGGCTAGCGGGAGCAATACGCAGTATTTT. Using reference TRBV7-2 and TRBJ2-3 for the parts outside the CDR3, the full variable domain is GAGVSQSPSNKVTEKGKDVELRCDPISGHTALYWYRQSLGQGLEFLIYFQGNSAPDKSGLPSDRFSAERTGGSVSTLTIQRTQQEDSAVYLCASSLEASGSNTQYFGPGTRLTVL.

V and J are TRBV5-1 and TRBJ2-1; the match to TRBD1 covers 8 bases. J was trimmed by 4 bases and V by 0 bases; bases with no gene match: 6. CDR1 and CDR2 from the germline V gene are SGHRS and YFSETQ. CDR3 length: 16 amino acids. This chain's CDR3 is CASSLEGTGRYNEQFF. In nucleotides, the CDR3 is TGCGCCAGCAGCTTGGAGGGGACAGGCCGATACAATGAGCAGTTCTTC.

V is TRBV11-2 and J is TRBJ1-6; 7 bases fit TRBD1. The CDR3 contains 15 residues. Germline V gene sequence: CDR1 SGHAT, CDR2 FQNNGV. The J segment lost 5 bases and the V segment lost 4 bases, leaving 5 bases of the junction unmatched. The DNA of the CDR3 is TGTGCCAGCAGCTGGATGGGACAGAATAATTCACCCCTCCACTTT. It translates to CASSWMGQNNSPLHF.

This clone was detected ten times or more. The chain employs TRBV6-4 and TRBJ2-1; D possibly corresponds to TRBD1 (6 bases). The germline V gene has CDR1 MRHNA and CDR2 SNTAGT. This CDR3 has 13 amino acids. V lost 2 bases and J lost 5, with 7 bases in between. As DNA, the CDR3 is TGTGCCAGCAGTGACCGGGACAACAATGAGCAGTTCTTC. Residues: CASSDRDNNEQFF.

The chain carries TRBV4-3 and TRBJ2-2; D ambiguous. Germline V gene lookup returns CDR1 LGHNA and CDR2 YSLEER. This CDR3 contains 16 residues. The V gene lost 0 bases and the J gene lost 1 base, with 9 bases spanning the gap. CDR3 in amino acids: CASSQDLDVNTGELFF. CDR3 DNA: TGCGCCAGCAGCCAAGATTTAGACGTGAACACCGGGGAGCTGTTTTTT.

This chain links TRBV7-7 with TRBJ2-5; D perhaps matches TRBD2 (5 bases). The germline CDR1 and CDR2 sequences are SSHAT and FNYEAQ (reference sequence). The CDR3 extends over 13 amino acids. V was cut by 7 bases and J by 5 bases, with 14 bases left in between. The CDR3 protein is CASTPGVGETQYF. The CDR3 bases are TGTGCCAGCACCCCCGGGGTCGGGGAGACCCAGTACTTC. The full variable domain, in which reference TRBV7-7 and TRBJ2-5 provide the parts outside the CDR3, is GAGVSQSPRYKVTKRGQDVTLRCDPISSHATLYWYQQALGQGPEFLTYFNYEAQPDKSGLPSDRFSAERPEGSISTLTIQRTEQRDSAMYRCASTPGVGETQYFGPGTRLLVL.

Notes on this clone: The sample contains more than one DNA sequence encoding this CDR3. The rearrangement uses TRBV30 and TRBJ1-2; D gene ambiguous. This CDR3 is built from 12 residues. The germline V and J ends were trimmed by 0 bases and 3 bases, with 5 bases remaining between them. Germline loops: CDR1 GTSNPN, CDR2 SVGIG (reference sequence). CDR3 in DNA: TGTGCCTGGAGTGTACGAGACTATGGCTACACCTTC. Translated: CAWSVRDYGYTF.

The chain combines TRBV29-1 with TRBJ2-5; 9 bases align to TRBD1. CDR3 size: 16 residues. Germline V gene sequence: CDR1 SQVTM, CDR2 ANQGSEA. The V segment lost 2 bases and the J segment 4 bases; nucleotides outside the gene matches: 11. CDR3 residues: CSVERRTGVGVETQYF. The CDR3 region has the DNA TGCAGCGTTGAACGACGGACAGGGGTGGGAGTAGAGACCCAGTACTTC.

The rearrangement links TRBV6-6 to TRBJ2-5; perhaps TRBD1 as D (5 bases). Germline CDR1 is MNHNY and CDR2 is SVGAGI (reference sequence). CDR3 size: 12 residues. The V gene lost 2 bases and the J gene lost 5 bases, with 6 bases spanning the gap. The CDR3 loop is CASSYNRETQYF. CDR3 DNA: TGTGCCAGCAGTTACAACAGGGAGACCCAGTACTTC.